What follows are 9 T cell receptor beta chains derived from one specimen sequenced in a study of OX40 agonist ivuxolimab in advanced cancers. Profiling relied on immunoSEQ multiplex PCR, and the TCRdb table lists in-frame clones only, not all of them. The table lists some 57,000 clones, about 90% of them singletons. Sample: CD4+ or CD8+ T cells sorted from blood, taken in a trial of the OX40 agonist ivuxolimab. The receptors were gathered from an adult with an advanced solid tumor such as melanoma, head and neck, liver or kidney cancer.

On this clone: A read error may produce the germline difference seen at one junction end. The V gene is TRBV6-5, the J gene TRBJ2-5, with no clear D. This CDR3 has 12 residues. Per germline, CDR1 MNHEY and CDR2 SVGAGI. CDR3 sequence reads: CVSHDPPETQYF. The CDR3 coding sequence is TGTGTCAGCCATGACCCGCCCGAGACCCAGTACTTC.

For this clone: Other DNA sequences in the sample encode the same CDR3. The chain carries TRBV6-4 and TRBJ2-2; D call uncertain. The ends were cut back, 2 bases at V and 3 bases at J, with 4 bases in the middle. The germline V gene has CDR1 MRHNA and CDR2 SNTAGT. The CDR3 is made up of 13 amino acids. CDR3 loop: CASSDRDTGELFF. The CDR3 coding sequence is TGTGCCAGCAGTGACCGTGACACCGGGGAGCTGTTTTTT.

V gene TRBV6-1 combines with J gene TRBJ2-1; tentative D call: TRBD2 (6 bases). V was trimmed by 2 bases and J by 0 bases, leaving 8 bases between them. The CDR3 length is 15 residues. From germline, CDR1 is MNHNS and CDR2 SASEGT. CDR3 DNA sequence: TGTGCCAGCAGTGAATTCGGGAGCTCCTACAATGAGCAGTTCTTC. It encodes CASSEFGSSYNEQFF.

The chain links TRBV27 to TRBJ1-1; D is perhaps TRBD1 (5 bases). With 5 bases removed from V and 1 base from J, the gap between germline ends came to 5 bases. Germline-derived CDR1 and CDR2 are MNHEY and SMNVEV (reference sequence). The CDR3 consists of 12 residues. In nucleotides, the CDR3 is TGTGCCAGCAGTACAGGGAACACTGAAGCTTTCTTT. Translated: CASSTGNTEAFF.

V and J are TRBV5-4 and TRBJ1-2; possible D gene TRBD1, 6 bases. The germline V gene has CDR1 SGHNT and CDR2 YYREEE (reference sequence). This CDR3 spans 13 amino acids. V was shortened by 3 bases and J by 3 bases, with 9 bases between the two germline ends. Here the CDR3 reads CASSWGADYGYTF. Here the CDR3 DNA reads TGTGCCAGCAGCTGGGGGGCAGACTATGGCTACACCTTC. The variable domain in full, with the rest retrieved from reference TRBV5-4 and TRBJ1-2, is ETGVTQSPTHLIKTRGQQVTLRCSSQSGHNTVSWYQQALGQGPQFIFQYYREEENGRGNFPPRFSGLQFPNYSSELNVNALELDDSALYLCASSWGADYGYTFGSGTRLTVV.

This clone has a single count. CDR3 sequence reads: CASSNLQAAGHQPQHF. CDR3 coding DNA: TGTGCCAGCAGCAATCTGCAGGCTGCAGGCCATCAGCCCCAGCATTTT. The chain joins TRBV7-3 to TRBJ1-5; unclear D gene. Germline-derived CDR1 and CDR2 are SGHTA and FQGTGA. The CDR3 spans 16 residues. The V gene lost 5 bases and the J gene lost 5 bases, with 19 bases spanning the gap.

The CDR3 sequence is CASLGGIPREQYV. CDR3 in DNA: TGTGCCAGCCTTGGCGGGATCCCTCGGGAGCAGTACGTC. This sequence joins TRBV6-9 and TRBJ2-7; TRBD2 might be the D (6 bases). CDR1 MNHGY and CDR2 SVAAGI come from the germline V gene. This CDR3 spans 13 amino acids. V dropped 8 bases and J dropped 7 bases, with 18 bases sitting between them.

This clone was seen more than once but under ten times. The chain recombines TRBV7-6 with TRBJ2-1; 9 positions agree with TRBD2. The CDR3 is 16 amino acids. Germline V CDR1 and CDR2: SGHVS, FNYEAQ. V lost 1 base to trimming and J lost 7 bases; unmatched junction nucleotides: 8. DNA of the CDR3: TGTGCCAGCAGCTTAGGTGGCGGGAGGGCCTTAAATGAGCAGTTCTTC. Amino acids: CASSLGGGRALNEQFF.

This chain uses TRBV10-3 with TRBJ2-7, with a tentative D call TRBD1 (6 bases). Trimming took 8 bases from V and 0 from J, leaving 14 bases between them. Per the germline V gene, CDR1 is ENHRY and CDR2 is SYGVKD. This CDR3 contains 14 residues. The CDR3 nucleotides read TGTGCCATCTCAACAGGGCAGGGCTCCTACGAGCAGTACTTC. Amino acids: CAISTGQGSYEQYF.